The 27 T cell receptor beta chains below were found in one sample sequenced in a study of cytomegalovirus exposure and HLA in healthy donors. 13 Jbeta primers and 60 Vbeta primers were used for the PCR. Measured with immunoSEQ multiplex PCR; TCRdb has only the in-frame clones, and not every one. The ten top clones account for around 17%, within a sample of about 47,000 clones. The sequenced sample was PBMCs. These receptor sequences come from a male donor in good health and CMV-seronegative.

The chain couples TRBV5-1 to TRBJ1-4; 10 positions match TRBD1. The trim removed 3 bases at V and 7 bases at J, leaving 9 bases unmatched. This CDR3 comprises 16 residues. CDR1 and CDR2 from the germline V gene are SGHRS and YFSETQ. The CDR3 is CASSSDRGLEFEKLFF. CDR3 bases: TGCGCCAGCAGCTCCGACAGGGGGCTTGAGTTTGAAAAACTGTTTTTT.

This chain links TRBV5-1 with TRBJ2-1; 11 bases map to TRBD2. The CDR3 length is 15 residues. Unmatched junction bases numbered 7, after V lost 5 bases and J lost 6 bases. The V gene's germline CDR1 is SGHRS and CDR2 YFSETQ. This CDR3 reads CASSLTSGAINEQFF. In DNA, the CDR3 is TGCGCCAGCAGTTTGACTAGCGGGGCGATCAATGAGCAGTTCTTC.

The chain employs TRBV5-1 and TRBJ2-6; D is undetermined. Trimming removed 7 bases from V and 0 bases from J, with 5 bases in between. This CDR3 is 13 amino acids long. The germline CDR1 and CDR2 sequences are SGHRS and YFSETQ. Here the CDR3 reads CASGPSGANVLTF. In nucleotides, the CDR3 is TGCGCCAGCGGGCCCTCTGGGGCCAACGTCCTGACTTTC.

In nucleotides, the CDR3 is TGTGCCTGGAGTCGGGATTCCAGCTATAATTCACCCCTCCACTTT. It translates to CAWSRDSSYNSPLHF. V and J are TRBV30 and TRBJ1-6; the D is unclear. This CDR3 contains 15 residues. Trimming left V 2 bases short and J 3 bases short, with 11 bases between. Germline CDR1 and CDR2: GTSNPN and SVGIG (reference sequence).

The CDR3 sequence: CASSLVPEGYGYTF. DNA for the CDR3: TGTGCCAGCAGCTTAGTCCCAGAGGGCTATGGCTACACCTTC. The chain joins TRBV7-8 to TRBJ1-2; D gene unclear. Per germline, CDR1 SGHVS and CDR2 FQNEAQ. The CDR3 has 14 residues. With 1 base removed from V and 4 bases from J, the gap between germline ends came to 10 bases.

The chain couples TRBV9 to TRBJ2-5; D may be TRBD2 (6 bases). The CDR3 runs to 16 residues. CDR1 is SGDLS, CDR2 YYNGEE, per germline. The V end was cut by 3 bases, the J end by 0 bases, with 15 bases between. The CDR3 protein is CASSAGGRSYQETQYF. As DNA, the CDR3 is TGTGCCAGCAGCGCCGGAGGGAGATCCTACCAAGAGACCCAGTACTTC.

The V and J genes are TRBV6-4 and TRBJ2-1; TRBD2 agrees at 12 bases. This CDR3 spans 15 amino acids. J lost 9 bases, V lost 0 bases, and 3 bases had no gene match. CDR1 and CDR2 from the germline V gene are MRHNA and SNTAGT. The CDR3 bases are TGTGCCAGCAGTGACTCGCTAGCGGGGGGGGCTGAGCAGTTCTTC. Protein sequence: CASSDSLAGGAEQFF.

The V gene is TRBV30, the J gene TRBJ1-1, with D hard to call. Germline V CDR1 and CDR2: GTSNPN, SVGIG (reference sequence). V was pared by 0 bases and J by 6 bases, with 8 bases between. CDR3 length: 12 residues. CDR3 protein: CAWSVGSAEAFF. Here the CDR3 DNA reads TGTGCCTGGAGTGTCGGGAGCGCTGAAGCTTTCTTT.

The CDR3 nucleotides are TGTGCCTGGAGTGGCCCCGGAGGGGCCGGACTGTTTTTT. It is translated as CAWSGPGGAGLFF. The rearrangement links TRBV30 to TRBJ1-4; possibly TRBD1 for D (5 bases). Germline loops: CDR1 GTSNPN, CDR2 SVGIG (reference sequence). The CDR3 sequence is 13 residues long. The V end was cut by 1 base, the J end by 13 bases, with 16 bases between.

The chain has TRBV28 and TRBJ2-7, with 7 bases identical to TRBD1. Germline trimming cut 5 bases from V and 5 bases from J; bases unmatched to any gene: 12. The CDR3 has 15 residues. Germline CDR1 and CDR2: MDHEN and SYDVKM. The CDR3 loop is CASSNRDSGTDEQYF. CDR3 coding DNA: TGTGCCAGCAGTAACCGGGACAGTGGTACTGACGAGCAGTACTTC.

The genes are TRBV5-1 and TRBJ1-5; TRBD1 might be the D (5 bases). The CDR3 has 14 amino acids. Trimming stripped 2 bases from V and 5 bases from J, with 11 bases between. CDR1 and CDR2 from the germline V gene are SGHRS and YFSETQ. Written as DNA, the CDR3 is TGCGCCAGCAGCTTAGACGGGGGATATCAGCCCCAGCATTTT. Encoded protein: CASSLDGGYQPQHF.

The CDR3 DNA is TGTGCCAGCAGTAACCCGGGACAGGGCTACAATGAGCAGTTCTTC. Translation: CASSNPGQGYNEQFF. The chain couples TRBV6-5 to TRBJ2-1; 9 bases align to TRBD1. Germline V gene sequence: CDR1 MNHEY, CDR2 SVGAGI. V lost 5 bases, J lost 3 bases, and 5 bases stayed unmatched. CDR3 size: 15 residues.

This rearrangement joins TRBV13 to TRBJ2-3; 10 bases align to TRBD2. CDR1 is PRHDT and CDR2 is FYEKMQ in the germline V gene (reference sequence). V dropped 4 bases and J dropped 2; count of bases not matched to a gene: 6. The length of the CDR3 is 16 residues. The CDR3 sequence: CASSYRTSGITDTQYF. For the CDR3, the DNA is TGTGCCAGCAGCTACAGGACTAGCGGTATCACAGATACGCAGTATTTT.

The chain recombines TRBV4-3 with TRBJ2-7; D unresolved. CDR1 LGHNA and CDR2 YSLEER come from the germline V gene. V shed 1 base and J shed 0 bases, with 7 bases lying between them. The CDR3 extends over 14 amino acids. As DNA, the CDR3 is TGCGCCAGCAGCCAAGCGCTGAGCTCCTACGAGCAGTACTTC. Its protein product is CASSQALSSYEQYF.

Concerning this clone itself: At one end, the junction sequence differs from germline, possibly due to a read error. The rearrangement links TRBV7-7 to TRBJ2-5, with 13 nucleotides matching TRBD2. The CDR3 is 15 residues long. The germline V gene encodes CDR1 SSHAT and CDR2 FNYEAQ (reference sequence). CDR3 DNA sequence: TGTGCTAGCAGCTTAAGGACTAGCGGGGGAGAGACCCAGTACTTC. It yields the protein CASSLRTSGGETQYF.

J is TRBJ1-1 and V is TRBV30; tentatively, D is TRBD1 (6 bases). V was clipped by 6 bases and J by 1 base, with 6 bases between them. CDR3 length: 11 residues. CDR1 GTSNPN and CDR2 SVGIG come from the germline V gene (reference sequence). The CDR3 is CACRGNTEAFF. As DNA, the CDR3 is TGTGCCTGCAGGGGGAACACTGAAGCTTTCTTT.

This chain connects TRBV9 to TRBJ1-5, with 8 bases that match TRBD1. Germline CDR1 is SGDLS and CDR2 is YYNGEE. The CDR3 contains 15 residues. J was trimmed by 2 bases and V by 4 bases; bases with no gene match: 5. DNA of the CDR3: TGTGCCAGCAGCACCGCAGGGGGCCGCAATCAGCCCCAGCATTTT. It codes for CASSTAGGRNQPQHF.

The CDR3 nucleotides read TGTGCCAGCAGCTTTTCACAGGGGGCGCGGTATAGCAATCAGCCCCAGCATTTT. This encodes CASSFSQGARYSNQPQHF. The chain has TRBV12-1 and TRBJ1-5; the tabulated D call, TRBD1, remains unverified against the DNA. TRBV12-1 is labeled a pseudogene. The CDR3 is made up of 18 amino acids.

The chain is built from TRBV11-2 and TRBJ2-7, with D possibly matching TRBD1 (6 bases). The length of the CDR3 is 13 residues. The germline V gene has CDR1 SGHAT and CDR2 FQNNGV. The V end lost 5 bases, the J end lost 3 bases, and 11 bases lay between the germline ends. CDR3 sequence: CASSTGHLYEQYF. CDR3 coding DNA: TGTGCCAGCAGCACGGGACATCTCTACGAGCAGTACTTC. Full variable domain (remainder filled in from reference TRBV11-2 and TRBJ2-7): EAGVAQSPRYKIIEKRQSVAFWCNPISGHATLYWYQQILGQGPKLLIQFQNNGVVDDSQLPKDRFSAERLKGVDSTLKIQPAKLEDSAVYLCASSTGHLYEQYFGPGTRLTVT.

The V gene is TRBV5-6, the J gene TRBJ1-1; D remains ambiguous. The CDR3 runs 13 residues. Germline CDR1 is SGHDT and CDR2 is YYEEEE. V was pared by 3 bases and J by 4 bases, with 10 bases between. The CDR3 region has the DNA TGTGCCAGCAGCTGGCAGAGAGGCACTGAAGCTTTCTTT. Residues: CASSWQRGTEAFF.

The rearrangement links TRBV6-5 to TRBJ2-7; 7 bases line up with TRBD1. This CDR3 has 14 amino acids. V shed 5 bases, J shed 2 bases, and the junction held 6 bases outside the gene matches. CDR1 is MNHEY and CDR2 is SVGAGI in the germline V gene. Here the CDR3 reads CASSQGDTAYEQYF. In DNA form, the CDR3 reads TGTGCCAGCAGTCAGGGGGACACCGCCTACGAGCAGTACTTC.

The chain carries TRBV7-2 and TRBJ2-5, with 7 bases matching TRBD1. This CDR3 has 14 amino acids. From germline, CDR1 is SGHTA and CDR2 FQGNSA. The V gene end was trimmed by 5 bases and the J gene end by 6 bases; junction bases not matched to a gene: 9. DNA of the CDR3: TGTGCCAGCAGCCGCGACAGGGCGGAAAAGACCCAGTACTTC. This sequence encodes CASSRDRAEKTQYF.

CDR3 nucleotides: TGTGCCAGCAGCTTTCGACAGGGAAGCTATGGCTACACCTTC. Amino acids: CASSFRQGSYGYTF. The J gene is TRBJ1-2, the V gene TRBV5-6; TRBD1 matches at 7 bases. CDR3 size: 14 residues. The germline CDR1 and CDR2 sequences are SGHDT and YYEEEE. Germline trimming cut 2 bases from V and 4 bases from J; bases unmatched to any gene: 5.

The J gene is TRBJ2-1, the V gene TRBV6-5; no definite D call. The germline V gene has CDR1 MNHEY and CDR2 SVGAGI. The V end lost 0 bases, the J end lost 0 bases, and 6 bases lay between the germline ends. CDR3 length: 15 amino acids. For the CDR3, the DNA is TGTGCCAGCAGTTACTCCTGGAGCTCCTACAATGAGCAGTTCTTC. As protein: CASSYSWSSYNEQFF.

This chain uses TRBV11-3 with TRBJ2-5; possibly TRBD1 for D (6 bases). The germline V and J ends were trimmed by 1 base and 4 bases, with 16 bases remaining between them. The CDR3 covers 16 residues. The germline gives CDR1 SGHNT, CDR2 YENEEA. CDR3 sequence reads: CASSLAFGQGIETQYF. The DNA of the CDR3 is TGTGCCAGCAGCTTAGCATTCGGGCAGGGGATAGAGACCCAGTACTTC.

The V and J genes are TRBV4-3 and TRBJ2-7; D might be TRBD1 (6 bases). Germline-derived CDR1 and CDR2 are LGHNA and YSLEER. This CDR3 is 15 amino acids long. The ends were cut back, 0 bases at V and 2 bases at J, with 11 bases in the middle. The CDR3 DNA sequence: TGCGCCAGCAGCCAAGATTGGGGGCGTGCCTACGAGCAGTACTTC. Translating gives CASSQDWGRAYEQYF.

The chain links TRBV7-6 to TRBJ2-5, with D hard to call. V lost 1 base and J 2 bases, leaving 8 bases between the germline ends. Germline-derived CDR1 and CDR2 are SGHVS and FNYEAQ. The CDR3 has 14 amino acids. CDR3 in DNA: TGTGCCAGCAGCTTAGTTTTTAGTCAAGAGACCCAGTACTTC. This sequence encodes CASSLVFSQETQYF.